This TCR beta chain was obtained from a study of cytomegalovirus exposure and HLA in healthy donors. In regard to this clone: No antigen is known for it.

The protocol was immunoSEQ multiplex PCR, while the TCRdb copy is restricted to in-frame clones and leaves out a portion. This table has about 170,000 clones, about 95% appearing once. Overall study results and limits: As was reported, the classifier diagnosed cytomegalovirus status with high specificity and sensitivity. The study listed some 160 cytomegalovirus-associated TCR beta chains. A subsequent analysis found that TCR clusters from the first cohort also tended to co-occur in the approximately 110 validation repertoires, with 90% to 95% of cluster scores above 0. Rare sequences made up most TCRs, while some public TCRs were found in many donors.

Sequencing was done on a sample of PBMCs. This TCR derives from a woman between 18 and 30 years old in good health and CMV-seronegative.

The CDR3: CASSIEPGGLNEQFF. The CDR3, as DNA: TGTGCCAGTAGTATAGAGCCAGGGGGCCTCAATGAGCAGTTCTTC. This chain uses TRBV19 with TRBJ2-1; 8 bases are a match to TRBD1. CDR3 length: 15 amino acids. Looked up from germline, CDR1 is LNHDA and CDR2 is SQIVND (reference sequence). V was clipped by 0 bases and J by 6 bases; unmatched bases: 4. The full variable domain, rest sourced from reference TRBV19 and TRBJ2-1, is DGGITQSPKYLFRKEGQNVTLSCEQNLNHDAMYWYRQDPGQGLRLIYYSQIVNDFQKGDIAEGYSVSREKKESFPLTVTSAQKNPTAFYLCASSIEPGGLNEQFFGPGTRLTVL.